The source of this T cell receptor (beta chain) is a study of blood T cell repertoires in COVID-19. In the study overall: T cells, B-cell-depleted T cells, or PBMCs provided the cDNA or gDNA that served as material.

V was pared by 1 base and J by 4 bases, with 21 bases between. Germline CDR1 is MNHEY and CDR2 is SVGEGT. There are 18 residues in the CDR3. TCRdb's copy holds only in-frame clones and misses some; the assay was immunoSEQ multiplex PCR. The sample yields roughly 180,000 clones, approximately 79% seen once. The sequence was collected from an older woman with COVID-19, enrolled during active disease. Sequenced: peripheral blood. The V and J genes are TRBV6-2 or TRBV6-3 and TRBJ2-3, with D perhaps matching TRBD2 (6 bases). The CDR3 is CASSYLGLGAGIADTQYF. CDR3 bases: TGTGCCAGCAGTTACTTGGGCTTGGGTGCGGGAATCGCAGATACGCAGTATTTT.